This T cell receptor beta chain was sequenced for a study of Graves' ophthalmopathy and Graves' hyperthyroidism. The V and J ends lost 1 base and 5 bases respectively, with 20 bases between them. Looked up from germline, CDR1 is SGHVS and CDR2 is FQNEAQ. The CDR3 extends over 17 amino acids. RNA transcripts were the source from which TCR beta CDR3 regions were amplified. An opening RT-PCR round employed HTBI primers and preceded a second-round multiplex PCR. TCRdb re-called the multiplex PCR reads with MiXCR, one entry per CDR3 protein. Of approximately 640,000 distinct CDR3 sequences in the sample, about two fifths were seen once. This clonotype was picked up many times.

Sequenced: peripheral blood. The chain recombines TRBV7-8 with TRBJ1-1, with D possibly TRBD1 on 5 matching bases. The receptor was derived from an adult man with Graves' ophthalmopathy. The CDR3 coding sequence is TGTGCCAGCAGCTTAGAACCACGGGCCTCGTGGGGGACTGAAGCTTTCTTT. Translated: CASSLEPRASWGTEAFF.